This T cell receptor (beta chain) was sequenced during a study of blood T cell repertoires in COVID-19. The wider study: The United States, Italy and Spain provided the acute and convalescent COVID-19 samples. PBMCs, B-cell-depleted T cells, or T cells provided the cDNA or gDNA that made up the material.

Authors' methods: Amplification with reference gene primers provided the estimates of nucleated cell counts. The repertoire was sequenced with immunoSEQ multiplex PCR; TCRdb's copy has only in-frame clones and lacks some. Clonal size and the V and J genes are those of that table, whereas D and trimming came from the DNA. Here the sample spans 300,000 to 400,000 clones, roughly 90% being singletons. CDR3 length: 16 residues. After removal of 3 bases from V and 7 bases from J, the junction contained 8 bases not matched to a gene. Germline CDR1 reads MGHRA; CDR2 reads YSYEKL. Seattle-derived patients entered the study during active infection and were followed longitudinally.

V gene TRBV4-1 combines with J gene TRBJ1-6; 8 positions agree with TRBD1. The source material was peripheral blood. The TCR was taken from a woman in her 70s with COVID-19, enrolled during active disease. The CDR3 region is CASSQLIGTGNSPLHF. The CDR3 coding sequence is TGCGCCAGCAGCCAGCTTATCGGGACAGGCAATTCACCCCTCCACTTT.